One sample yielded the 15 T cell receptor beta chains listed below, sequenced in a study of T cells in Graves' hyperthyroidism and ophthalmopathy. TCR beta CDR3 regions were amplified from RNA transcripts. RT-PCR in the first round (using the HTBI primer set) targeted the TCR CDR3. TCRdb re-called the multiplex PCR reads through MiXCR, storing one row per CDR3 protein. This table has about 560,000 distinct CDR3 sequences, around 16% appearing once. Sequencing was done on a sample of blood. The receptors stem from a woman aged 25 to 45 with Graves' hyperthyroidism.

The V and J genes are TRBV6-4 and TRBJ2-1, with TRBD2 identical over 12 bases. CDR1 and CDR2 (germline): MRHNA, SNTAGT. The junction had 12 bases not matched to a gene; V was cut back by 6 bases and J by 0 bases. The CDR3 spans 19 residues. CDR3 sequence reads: CASSAWTSGKTSSYNEQFF. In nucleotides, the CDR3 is TGTGCCAGCAGCGCCTGGACTAGCGGGAAAACAAGCTCCTACAATGAGCAGTTCTTC.

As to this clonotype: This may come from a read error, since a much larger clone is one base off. CDR3 coding DNA: TGTGCCAGCAGCTCCCAGCCCGGATCCTACAATGAGCAGTCCTTC. Translating gives CASSSQPGSYNEQSF. The chain combines TRBV11-1 with TRBJ2-1; D is undetermined. Looked up from germline, CDR1 is SGHAT and CDR2 is FQDESV (reference sequence). This CDR3 has 15 residues. The full variable domain, rest sourced from reference TRBV11-1 and TRBJ2-1, is EAEVAQSPRYKITEKSQAVAFWCDPISGHATLYWYRQILGQGPELLVQFQDESVVDDSQLPKDRFSAERLKGVDSTLKIQPAELGDSAMYLCASSSQPGSYNEQSFGPGTRLTVL.

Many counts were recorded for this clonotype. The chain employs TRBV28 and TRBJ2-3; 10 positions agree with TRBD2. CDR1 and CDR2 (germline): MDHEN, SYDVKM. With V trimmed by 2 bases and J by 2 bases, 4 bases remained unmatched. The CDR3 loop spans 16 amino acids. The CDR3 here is CASSLSGRGSTDTQYF. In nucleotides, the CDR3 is TGTGCCAGCAGTTTAAGCGGGAGGGGATCCACAGATACGCAGTATTTT.

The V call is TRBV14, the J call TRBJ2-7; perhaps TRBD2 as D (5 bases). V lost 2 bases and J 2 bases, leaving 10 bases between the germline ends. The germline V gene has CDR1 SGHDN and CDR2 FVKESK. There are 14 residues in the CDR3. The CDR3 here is CASSQLVGAYEQYF. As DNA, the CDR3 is TGTGCCAGCAGCCAACTAGTGGGAGCCTACGAGCAGTACTTC.

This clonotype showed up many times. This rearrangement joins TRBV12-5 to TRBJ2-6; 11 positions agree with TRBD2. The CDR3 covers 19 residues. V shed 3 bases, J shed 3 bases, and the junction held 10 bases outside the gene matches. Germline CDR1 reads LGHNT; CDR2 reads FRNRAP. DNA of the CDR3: TGTGCTAGTGGTTTACAAATAACTAGCGGGAGAGGTGGGGCCAACGTCCTGACTTTC. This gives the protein CASGLQITSGRGGANVLTF.

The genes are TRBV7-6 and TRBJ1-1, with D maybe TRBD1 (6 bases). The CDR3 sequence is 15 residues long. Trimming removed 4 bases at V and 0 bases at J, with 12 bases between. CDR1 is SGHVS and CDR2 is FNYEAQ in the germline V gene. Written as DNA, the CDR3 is TGTGCCAGCAGCTCTGGACAGCTCATGAACACTGAAGCTTTCTTT. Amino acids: CASSSGQLMNTEAFF.

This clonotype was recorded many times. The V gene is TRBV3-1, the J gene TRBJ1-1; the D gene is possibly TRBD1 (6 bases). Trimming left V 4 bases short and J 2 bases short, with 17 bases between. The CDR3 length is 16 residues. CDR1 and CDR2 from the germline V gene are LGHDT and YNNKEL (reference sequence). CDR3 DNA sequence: TGTGCCAGCAGCCGCACCACAGGGTTTTTAAACACTGAAGCTTTCTTT. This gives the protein CASSRTTGFLNTEAFF.

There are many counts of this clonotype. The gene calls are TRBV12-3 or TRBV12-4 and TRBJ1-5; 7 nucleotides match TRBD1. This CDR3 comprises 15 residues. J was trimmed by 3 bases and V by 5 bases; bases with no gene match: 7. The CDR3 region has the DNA TGTGCCAGCAGTAGCCCGGACAGGCACAATCAGCCCCAGCATTTT. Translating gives CASSSPDRHNQPQHF.

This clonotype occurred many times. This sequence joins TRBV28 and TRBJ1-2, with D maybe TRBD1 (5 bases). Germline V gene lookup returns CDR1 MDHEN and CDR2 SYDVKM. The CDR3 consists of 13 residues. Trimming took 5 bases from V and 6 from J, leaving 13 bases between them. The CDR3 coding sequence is TGTGCCAGCAGTCCCCACCAGGGTAATGGCTACACCTTC. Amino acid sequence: CASSPHQGNGYTF.

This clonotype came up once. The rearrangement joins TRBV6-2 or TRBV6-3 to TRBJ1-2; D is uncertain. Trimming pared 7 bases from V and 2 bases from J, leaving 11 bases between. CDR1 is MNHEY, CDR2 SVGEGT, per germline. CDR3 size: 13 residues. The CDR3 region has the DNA TGTGCCAGCACCCCTGACGGAAACTATGGCTACACCTTC. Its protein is CASTPDGNYGYTF.

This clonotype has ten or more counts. CDR3 amino acids: CASSHTDSNQPQHF. The DNA for the CDR3 is TGCGCCAGCAGCCATACGGATAGCAATCAGCCCCAGCATTTT. The chain is built from TRBV4-1 and TRBJ1-5; D is undetermined. Germline-derived CDR1 and CDR2 are MGHRA and YSYEKL. Trimming left V 3 bases short and J 0 bases short, with 6 bases between. The CDR3 length is 14 residues.

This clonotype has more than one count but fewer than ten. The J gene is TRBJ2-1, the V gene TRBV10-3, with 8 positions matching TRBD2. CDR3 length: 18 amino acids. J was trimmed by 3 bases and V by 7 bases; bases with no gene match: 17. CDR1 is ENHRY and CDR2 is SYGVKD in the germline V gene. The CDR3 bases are TGTGCCATCACCATCGTTGGGCCGGGAGGGACTGGCTACAATGAGCAGTTCTTC. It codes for CAITIVGPGGTGYNEQFF.

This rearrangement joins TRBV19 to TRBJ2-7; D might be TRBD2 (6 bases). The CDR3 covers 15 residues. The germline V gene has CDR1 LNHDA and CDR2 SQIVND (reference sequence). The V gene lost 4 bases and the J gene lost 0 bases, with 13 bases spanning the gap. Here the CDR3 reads CASSTFLGGSYEQYF. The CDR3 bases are TGTGCCAGTAGTACTTTCTTGGGGGGCTCCTACGAGCAGTACTTC.

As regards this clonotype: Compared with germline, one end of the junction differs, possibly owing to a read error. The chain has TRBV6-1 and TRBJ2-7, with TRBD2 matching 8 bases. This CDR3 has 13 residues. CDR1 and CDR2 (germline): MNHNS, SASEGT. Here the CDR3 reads CAGSLSGTYEQYF. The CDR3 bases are TGTGCCGGCAGTCTTAGCGGGACTTACGAGCAGTACTTC.

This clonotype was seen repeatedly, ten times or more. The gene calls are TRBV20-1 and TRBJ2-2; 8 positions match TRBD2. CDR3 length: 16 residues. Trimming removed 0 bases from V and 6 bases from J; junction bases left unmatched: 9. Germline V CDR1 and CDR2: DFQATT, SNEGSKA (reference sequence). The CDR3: CSARDPGGRSPGELFF. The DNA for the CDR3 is TGCAGTGCTAGAGATCCGGGCGGGAGGTCACCCGGGGAGCTGTTTTTT.